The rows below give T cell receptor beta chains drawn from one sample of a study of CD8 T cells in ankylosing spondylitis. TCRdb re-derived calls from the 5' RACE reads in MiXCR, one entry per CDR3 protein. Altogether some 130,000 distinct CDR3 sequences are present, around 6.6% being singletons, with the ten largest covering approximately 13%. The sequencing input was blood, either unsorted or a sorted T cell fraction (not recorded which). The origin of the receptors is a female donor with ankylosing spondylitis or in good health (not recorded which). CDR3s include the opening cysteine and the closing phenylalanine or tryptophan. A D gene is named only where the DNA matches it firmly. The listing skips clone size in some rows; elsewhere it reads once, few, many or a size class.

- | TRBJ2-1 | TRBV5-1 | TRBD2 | CASSLGSGGASLEQFF | TGCGCCAGCAGCTTGGGTAGCGGGGGGGCCAGCCTTGAGCAGTTCTTC
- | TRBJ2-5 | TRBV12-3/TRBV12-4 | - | CTSSLALTGRVLGETQYF | TGTACCAGCAGTTTAGCGCTAACGGGCAGGGTGCTTGGAGAGACCCAGTACTTC
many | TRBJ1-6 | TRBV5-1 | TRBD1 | CASSADRGNSPLHF | TGCGCCAGCAGCGCGGACAGGGGGAATTCACCCCTCCACTTT
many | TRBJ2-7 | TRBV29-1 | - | CSARHGANEQYF | TGCAGCGCCAGACATGGGGCAAACGAGCAGTACTTC
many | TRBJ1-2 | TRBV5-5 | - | CASSLEVAPNYGYTF | TGTGCCAGCAGCTTGGAAGTGGCACCCAACTATGGCTACACCTTC
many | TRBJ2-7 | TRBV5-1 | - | CASSLEGSSEQYF | TGCGCCAGCAGCTTGGAGGGGAGTTCCGAGCAGTACTTC
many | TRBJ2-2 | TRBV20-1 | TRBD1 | CSARGQTGSAGELFF | TGCAGTGCTAGAGGTCAGACAGGGTCTGCCGGGGAGCTGTTTTTT
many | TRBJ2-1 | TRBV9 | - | CASSVVSSASSYNEQFF | TGTGCCAGCAGCGTAGTGTCGTCCGCAAGCTCCTACAATGAGCAGTTCTTC
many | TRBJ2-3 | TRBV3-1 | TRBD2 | CASSQEVAGPSTDTQYF | TGTGCCAGCAGCCAAGAGGTAGCGGGGCCCAGCACAGATACGCAGTATTTT
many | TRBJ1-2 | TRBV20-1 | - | CSAREGPHGYTF | TGCAGTGCTAGAGAGGGACCCCATGGCTACACCTTC
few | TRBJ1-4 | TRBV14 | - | CASSDQQGAGEKLFF | TGTGCCAGCAGCGACCAACAGGGTGCAGGTGAAAAACTGTTTTTT
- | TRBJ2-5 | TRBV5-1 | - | CASSPIGVGTETQYF | TGCGCCAGCAGCCCGATCGGGGTAGGGACCGAGACCCAGTACTTC
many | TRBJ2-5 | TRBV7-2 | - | CASSQSTSDETQYF | TGTGCCAGCAGCCAATCGACTAGTGATGAGACCCAGTACTTC
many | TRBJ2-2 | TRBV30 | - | CAWSSTGWVTGELFF | TGTGCCTGGAGTTCTACAGGGTGGGTCACCGGGGAGCTGTTTTTT
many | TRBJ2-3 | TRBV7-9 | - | CASSLAGGYTDTQYF | TGTGCCAGCAGCTTAGCGGGGGGATACACAGATACGCAGTATTTT
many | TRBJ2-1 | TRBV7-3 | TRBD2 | CASSFGLANNEQFF | TGTGCCAGCAGCTTCGGACTAGCGAACAATGAGCAGTTCTTC
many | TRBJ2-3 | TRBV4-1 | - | CASSQERVTTDTQYF | TGCGCCAGCAGCCAAGAGCGGGTAACCACAGATACGCAGTATTTT
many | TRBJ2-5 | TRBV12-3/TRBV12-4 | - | CASSLGLHAWGYETQYF | TGTGCCAGCAGTTTAGGACTCCACGCCTGGGGTTACGAGACCCAGTACTTC
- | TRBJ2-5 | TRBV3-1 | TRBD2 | CASSLSGGEETQYF | TGTGCCAGCAGCCTTAGCGGGGGGGAAGAGACCCAGTACTTC
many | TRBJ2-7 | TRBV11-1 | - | CASSPRPGHESYEQYF | TGTGCCAGCAGCCCTCGGCCGGGACACGAGTCCTACGAGCAGTACTTC
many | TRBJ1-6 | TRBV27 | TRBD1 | CASSPEGAGSPLHF | TGTGCCAGCAGTCCAGAGGGGGCAGGATCACCCCTCCACTTT
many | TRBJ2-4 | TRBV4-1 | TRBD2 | CASSQEGAGRELAKNIQYF | TGCGCCAGCAGCCAAGAGGGAGCAGGGAGGGAATTAGCCAAAAACATTCAGTACTTC
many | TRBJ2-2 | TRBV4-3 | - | CASSQDGAGELFF | TGCGCCAGCAGCCAAGATGGCGCCGGGGAGCTGTTTTTT
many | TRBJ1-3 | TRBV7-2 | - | CASSQAGLGGNTIYF | TGTGCCAGCAGCCAGGCAGGGCTAGGAGGAAACACCATATATTTT
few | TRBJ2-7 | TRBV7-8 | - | CASSTQGMLSYEQYF | TGTGCCAGCAGCACACAGGGCATGTTATCCTACGAGCAGTACTTC
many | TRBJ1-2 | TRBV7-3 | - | CASSLMEGRRANYGYTF | TGTGCCAGCAGCTTAATGGAAGGCCGCCGAGCTAACTATGGCTACACCTTC
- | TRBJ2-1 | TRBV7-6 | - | CASSLTPTREQFF | TGTGCCAGCAGCTTAACTCCTACTAGAGAGCAGTTCTTC
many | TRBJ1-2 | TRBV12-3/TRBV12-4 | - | CASSLEGNYGYTF | TGTGCCAGCAGTTTAGAGGGAAACTATGGCTACACCTTC
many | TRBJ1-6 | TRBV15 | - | CATSGGPPLRDSPLHF | TGTGCCACCAGCGGAGGGCCACCGCTCCGCGATTCACCCCTCCACTTT
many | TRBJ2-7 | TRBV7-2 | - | CASSLVLSSAYEQYF | TGTGCCAGCAGCTTAGTCCTCTCCTCGGCCTACGAGCAGTACTTC
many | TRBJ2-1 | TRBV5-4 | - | CASSLDHDNEQFF | TGTGCCAGCAGCTTGGATCACGACAATGAGCAGTTCTTC
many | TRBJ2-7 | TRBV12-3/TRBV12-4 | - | CASSWTGLNEQYF | TGTGCCAGCAGTTGGACGGGGCTCAACGAGCAGTACTTC
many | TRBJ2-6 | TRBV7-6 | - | CASSLEGGSSGANVLTF | TGTGCCAGCAGCTTAGAAGGGGGGAGCTCTGGGGCCAACGTCCTGACTTTC
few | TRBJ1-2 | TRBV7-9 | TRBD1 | CASSLEVTGDENGYTF | TGTGCCAGCAGCTTAGAGGTGACAGGGGATGAGAATGGCTACACCTTC
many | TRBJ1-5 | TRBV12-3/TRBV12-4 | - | CASSLAGFGQPQHF | TGTGCCAGCAGTTTGGCTGGGTTTGGACAGCCCCAGCATTTT
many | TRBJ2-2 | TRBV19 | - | CASSMVRTGELFF | TGTGCCAGTAGTATGGTCCGTACCGGGGAGCTGTTTTTT
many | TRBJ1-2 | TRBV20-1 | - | CSARDLGYYGYTF | TGCAGTGCTAGAGATCTAGGGTACTATGGCTACACCTTC
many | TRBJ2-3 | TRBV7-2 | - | CASSLVVGGDTQYF | TGTGCCAGCAGCTTAGTGGTCGGAGGAGATACGCAGTATTTT
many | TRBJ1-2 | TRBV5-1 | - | CASSPTEYGYGYTF | TGCGCCAGCAGCCCGACAGAATACGGCTATGGCTACACCTTC
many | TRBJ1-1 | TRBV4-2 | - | CASSQDLGGRAAFF | TGTGCCAGCAGCCAAGATCTCGGGGGCAGGGCGGCTTTCTTT
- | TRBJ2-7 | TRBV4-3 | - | CASRQGPGYEQYF | TGCGCCAGCAGGCAAGGGCCGGGTTACGAGCAGTACTTC
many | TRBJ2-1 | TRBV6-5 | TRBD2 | CASSCMTSLKDNEQFF | TGTGCCAGCAGTTGTATGACTAGCCTGAAAGACAATGAGCAGTTCTTC
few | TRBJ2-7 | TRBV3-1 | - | CASSSSNSPSYEQYF | TGTGCCAGCTCGTCAAGTAACTCGCCCTCCTACGAGCAGTACTTC
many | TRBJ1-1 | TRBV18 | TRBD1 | CASSPKLQGANTEAFF | TGTGCCAGCTCACCAAAGCTTCAGGGGGCGAATACTGAAGCTTTCTTT
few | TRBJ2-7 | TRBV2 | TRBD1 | CASNGQGIEQYF | TGTGCCAGCAATGGACAGGGCATTGAGCAGTACTTC
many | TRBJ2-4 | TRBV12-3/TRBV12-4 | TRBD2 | CASSPSSGGKNIQYF | TGTGCCAGCAGTCCTTCTAGCGGGGGGAAAAACATTCAGTACTTC
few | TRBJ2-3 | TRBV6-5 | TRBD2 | CASSYSGLAGNTDTQYF | TGTGCCAGCAGTTACTCCGGCCTAGCGGGAAACACAGATACGCAGTATTTT
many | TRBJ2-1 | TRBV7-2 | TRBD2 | CASTPPAGREQFF | TGTGCCAGCACCCCCCCGGCCGGGAGGGAGCAGTTCTTC
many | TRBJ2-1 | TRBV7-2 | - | CASNNYGLEQFF | TGTGCCAGCAATAATTACGGACTTGAGCAGTTCTTC
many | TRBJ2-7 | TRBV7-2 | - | CASSLDPQGRVQYF | TGTGCCAGCAGCTTAGACCCACAGGGTAGGGTGCAGTACTTC
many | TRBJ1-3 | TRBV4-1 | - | CASTGTGNTIYF | TGCGCCAGCACCGGGACGGGAAACACCATATATTTT
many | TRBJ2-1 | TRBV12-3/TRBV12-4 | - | CASSLRPGKRLYNEQFF | TGTGCCAGCAGTCTTAGGCCAGGGAAGAGACTCTACAATGAGCAGTTCTTC
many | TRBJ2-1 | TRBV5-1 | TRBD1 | CASSPGDSFNEQFF | TGCGCCAGCAGCCCAGGGGACAGCTTCAATGAGCAGTTCTTC
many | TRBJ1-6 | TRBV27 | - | CASSSQGIDNSPLHF | TGTGCCAGCAGTTCACAGGGCATCGATAATTCACCCCTCCACTTT
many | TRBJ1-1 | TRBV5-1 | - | CASSLETRRTEAFF | TGCGCCAGCAGCTTGGAAACACGACGGACTGAAGCTTTCTTT
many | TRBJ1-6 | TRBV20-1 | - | CSARAPLGPNNSPLHF | TGCAGTGCTAGAGCTCCTCTGGGGCCTAATAATTCACCCCTCCACTTT
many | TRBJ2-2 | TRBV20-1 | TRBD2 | CSAPDTHRGDTGELFF | TGCAGTGCCCCAGATACGCATCGGGGGGACACCGGGGAGCTGTTTTTT
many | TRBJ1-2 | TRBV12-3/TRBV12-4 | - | CASSSGLHGYTF | TGTGCCAGCAGTTCAGGGCTGCATGGCTACACCTTC